This is a list of T cell receptor beta chains from one sample in a study of response to subunit inactivated influenza vaccine. MiXCR was run by TCRdb on the RT-PCR reads, yielding one entry per CDR3 protein. The sample carries about 520,000 distinct CDR3 sequences, approximately 7.2% recorded once. Material: PBMCs from blood, obtained about 23 months after vaccination. Receptor source: a man between 50 and 69 years old who received an inactivated influenza vaccine. The CDR3 runs from the conserved cysteine through the conserved F or W. A D gene is named only where the DNA matches it firmly. Size tells how often a clone was seen (once, few, many) or the class of an expanded clone, and some rows leave it out.

V gene: TRBV11-2
clone size: many
D gene: -
J gene: TRBJ1-1
CDR3 DNA: TGTGCCAGCAGCTTAGCTTCGACAGAAAAAGCTTTCTTT
CDR3 protein: CASSLASTEKAFF

V gene: TRBV6-5
clone size: few
D gene: -
J gene: TRBJ2-7
CDR3 DNA: TGTGCCAGCGTTACCAGGGTAGGCGAGCAGTACTTC
CDR3 protein: CASVTRVGEQYF

V gene: TRBV20-1
clone size: many
D gene: -
J gene: TRBJ2-7
CDR3 DNA: TGCAGTGCTGGAGAACCCGGGACACGACAATACGAGCAGTACTTC
CDR3 protein: CSAGEPGTRQYEQYF

V gene: TRBV7-2
clone size: many
D gene: -
J gene: TRBJ2-2
CDR3 DNA: TGTGCCAGCAGCCGGCGACAGTCTAACACCGGGGAGCTGTTTTTT
CDR3 protein: CASSRRQSNTGELFF

V gene: TRBV30
clone size: few
D gene: -
J gene: TRBJ2-1
CDR3 DNA: TGTGCCTGGAGTGTAAGGCTGAGCTCCTACAATGAGCAGTTCTTC
CDR3 protein: CAWSVRLSSYNEQFF

V gene: TRBV6-2/TRBV6-3
clone size: few
D gene: TRBD1
J gene: TRBJ1-6
CDR3 DNA: TGTGCCAGCAGTTACTACCGGGACAGGGGGCAATCGGGCTCCTATAATTCACCCCTCCACTTT
CDR3 protein: CASSYYRDRGQSGSYNSPLHF

V gene: TRBV7-9
clone size: many
D gene: TRBD2
J gene: TRBJ2-4
CDR3 DNA: TGTGCCAGCAGCTTAAGTACGGGACTAGCAAACATTCAGTACTTC
CDR3 protein: CASSLSTGLANIQYF

V gene: TRBV20-1
clone size: many
D gene: -
J gene: TRBJ1-4
CDR3 DNA: TGCAGTGCTACGGGGGAGGTCAATGAAAAACTGTTTTTT
CDR3 protein: CSATGEVNEKLFF

V gene: TRBV4-3
clone size: -
D gene: -
J gene: TRBJ2-5
CDR3 DNA: TGCGCCAGCAGCCAAGATGTGGCGGAAAAAGAGACCCAGTACTTC
CDR3 protein: CASSQDVAEKETQYF

V gene: TRBV4-1
clone size: many
D gene: -
J gene: TRBJ2-7
CDR3 DNA: TGCGCCAGCAGCCAAGCCAGGGGCCTGGACACCGTATCCTACGAGCAGTACTTC
CDR3 protein: CASSQARGLDTVSYEQYF

V gene: TRBV15
clone size: few
D gene: TRBD1
J gene: TRBJ2-1
CDR3 DNA: TGTGCCACTAACCGGGACAGGCGACGCAATGAGCAGTTCTTC
CDR3 protein: CATNRDRRRNEQFF

V gene: TRBV4-3
clone size: many
D gene: -
J gene: TRBJ1-1
CDR3 DNA: TGCGCCAGCAGCCAAGAACAATCGTCCTACACTGAAGCTTTCTTT
CDR3 protein: CASSQEQSSYTEAFF

V gene: TRBV25-1
clone size: few
D gene: TRBD2
J gene: TRBJ2-3
CDR3 DNA: TGTGCCAGCAGTGATAACGTAATAGCGGGAGGGCCGGTTCGAGATACGCAGTATTTT
CDR3 protein: CASSDNVIAGGPVRDTQYF

V gene: TRBV28
clone size: -
D gene: -
J gene: TRBJ2-3
CDR3 DNA: TGTGCCAGCAGTCCCACCCAGGGGTACTCAGATACGCAGTATTTT
CDR3 protein: CASSPTQGYSDTQYF

V gene: TRBV4-3
clone size: few
D gene: TRBD1
J gene: TRBJ1-1
CDR3 DNA: TGCGCCAGCAGCCTCGAGGACAGGGGGCGATCTGAAGCTTTCTTT
CDR3 protein: CASSLEDRGRSEAFF

V gene: TRBV12-3/TRBV12-4
clone size: -
D gene: -
J gene: TRBJ1-4
CDR3 DNA: TGTGCCAGCAGTTCCGACACAAAGTGGGAAAAACTGTTTTTT
CDR3 protein: CASSSDTKWEKLFF

V gene: TRBV19
clone size: few
D gene: -
J gene: TRBJ2-3
CDR3 DNA: TGTGCCAGTAGTTCCCCATCCGGGACAAGGAGCGCAGATACGCAGTATTTT
CDR3 protein: CASSSPSGTRSADTQYF

V gene: TRBV20-1
clone size: many
D gene: TRBD2
J gene: TRBJ2-1
CDR3 DNA: TGCAGTCCCAGGAGCCCGGGGGGACGGGGTGAGCAGTTCTTC
CDR3 protein: CSPRSPGGRGEQFF

V gene: TRBV7-9
clone size: many
D gene: TRBD1
J gene: TRBJ1-1
CDR3 DNA: TGTGCCAGCGGTCAGGGGGCGAACACTGAAGCTTTCTTT
CDR3 protein: CASGQGANTEAFF

V gene: TRBV7-9
clone size: many
D gene: -
J gene: TRBJ1-1
CDR3 DNA: TGTGCCAGCAGCCCAGGAACTGAAGCTTTCTTT
CDR3 protein: CASSPGTEAFF

V gene: TRBV20-1
clone size: -
D gene: -
J gene: TRBJ1-6
CDR3 DNA: TGCAGTGCTAATAAAGGGGACCTCTATAATTCACCCCTCCACTTT
CDR3 protein: CSANKGDLYNSPLHF

V gene: TRBV12-3/TRBV12-4
clone size: -
D gene: TRBD2
J gene: TRBJ2-1
CDR3 DNA: TGTGCCAGCAGTCCACGCCGGACTAGCGGGGGTAAGCAGTTCTTC
CDR3 protein: CASSPRRTSGGKQFF

V gene: TRBV6-1
clone size: -
D gene: TRBD2
J gene: TRBJ2-3
CDR3 DNA: TGTGCCAGCAGTGGATCCGGGACTAGCGGGAGAAGCACAGATACGCAGTATTTT
CDR3 protein: CASSGSGTSGRSTDTQYF

V gene: TRBV12-3/TRBV12-4
clone size: few
D gene: TRBD2
J gene: TRBJ2-3
CDR3 DNA: TGTGCCAGCAGTTCCGGCGGGAGGGCGGGAGATACGCAGTATTTT
CDR3 protein: CASSSGGRAGDTQYF

V gene: TRBV24-1
clone size: -
D gene: TRBD1
J gene: TRBJ2-6
CDR3 DNA: TGTGCCACCGGTGCCGGAGACAGGGCTGGGGCCAACGTCCTGACTTTC
CDR3 protein: CATGAGDRAGANVLTF

V gene: TRBV9
clone size: few
D gene: -
J gene: TRBJ2-3
CDR3 DNA: TGTGCCAGCAGCGTATCCCCGGCCGGCACAGATACGCAGTATTTT
CDR3 protein: CASSVSPAGTDTQYF

V gene: TRBV11-2
clone size: many
D gene: -
J gene: TRBJ2-2
CDR3 DNA: TGTGCCAGCAGCGTGGGACTTAACACCGGGGAGCTGTTTTTT
CDR3 protein: CASSVGLNTGELFF

V gene: TRBV5-5
clone size: few
D gene: -
J gene: TRBJ1-2
CDR3 DNA: TGTGCCAGCGGCCCCGGGCCAGGCAACTATGGCTACACCTTC
CDR3 protein: CASGPGPGNYGYTF

V gene: TRBV5-4
clone size: many
D gene: -
J gene: TRBJ2-5
CDR3 DNA: TGTGCCAGCAGCTTAGATAGGGGAGTAGAGACCCAGTACTTC
CDR3 protein: CASSLDRGVETQYF

V gene: TRBV5-1
clone size: few
D gene: -
J gene: TRBJ2-4
CDR3 DNA: TGCGCCAGCAGCTTGGTTCGGGGAAACATTCAGTACTTC
CDR3 protein: CASSLVRGNIQYF